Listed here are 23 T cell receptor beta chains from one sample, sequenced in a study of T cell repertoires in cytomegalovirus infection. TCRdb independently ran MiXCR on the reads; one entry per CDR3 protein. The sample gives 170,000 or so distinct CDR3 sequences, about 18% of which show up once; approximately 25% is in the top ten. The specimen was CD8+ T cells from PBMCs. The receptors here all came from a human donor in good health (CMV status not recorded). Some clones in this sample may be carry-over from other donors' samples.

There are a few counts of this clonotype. The CDR3 DNA reads as TGTGCCAGCAGGGGGACATTCGATACGCAGTATTTT. Amino acids: CASRGTFDTQYF. The chain joins TRBV2 to TRBJ2-3, with D perhaps TRBD1 (6 bases). CDR1 and CDR2 (germline): SNHLY, FYNNEI. CDR3 length: 12 residues. Between the trimmed V and J ends, which lost 6 bases and 6 bases, there was a span of 10 bases.

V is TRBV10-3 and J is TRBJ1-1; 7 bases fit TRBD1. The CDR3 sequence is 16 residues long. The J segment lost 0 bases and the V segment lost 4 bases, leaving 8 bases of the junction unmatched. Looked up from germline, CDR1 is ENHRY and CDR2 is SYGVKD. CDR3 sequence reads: CAISVTGRGVNTEAFF. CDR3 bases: TGTGCCATCAGTGTGACAGGGAGAGGAGTGAACACTGAAGCTTTCTTT.

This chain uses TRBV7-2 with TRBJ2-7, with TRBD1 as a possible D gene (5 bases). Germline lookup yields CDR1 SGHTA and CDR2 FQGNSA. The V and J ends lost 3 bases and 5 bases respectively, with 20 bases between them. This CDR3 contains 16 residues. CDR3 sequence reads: CASSLRRQGVDNEQYF. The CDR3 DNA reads TGTGCCAGCAGCTTGAGGAGACAAGGGGTAGATAACGAGCAGTACTTC.

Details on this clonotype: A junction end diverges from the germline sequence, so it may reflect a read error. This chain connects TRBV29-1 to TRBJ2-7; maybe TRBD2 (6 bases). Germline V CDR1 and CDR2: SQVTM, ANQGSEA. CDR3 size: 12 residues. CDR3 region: CSGGTSRYEQYF. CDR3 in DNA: TGTAGCGGAGGGACGTCAAGGTACGAGCAGTACTTC.

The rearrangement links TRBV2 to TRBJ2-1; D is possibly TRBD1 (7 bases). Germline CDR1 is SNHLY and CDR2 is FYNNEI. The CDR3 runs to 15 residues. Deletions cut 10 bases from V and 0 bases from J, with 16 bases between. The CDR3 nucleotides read TGTGCCAACCTTGGTCAGGGGGGCTCCTACAATGAGCAGTTCTTC. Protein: CANLGQGGSYNEQFF.

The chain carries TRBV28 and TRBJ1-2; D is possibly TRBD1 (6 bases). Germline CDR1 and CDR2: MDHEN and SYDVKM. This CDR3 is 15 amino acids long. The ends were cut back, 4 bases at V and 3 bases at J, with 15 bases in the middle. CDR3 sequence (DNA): TGTGCCAGCAGTTCCGGGACACACAGTTACTATGGCTACACCTTC. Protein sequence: CASSSGTHSYYGYTF.

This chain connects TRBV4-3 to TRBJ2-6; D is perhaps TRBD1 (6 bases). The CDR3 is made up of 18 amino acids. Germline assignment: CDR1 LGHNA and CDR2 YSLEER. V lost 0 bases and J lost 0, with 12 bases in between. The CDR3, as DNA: TGCGCCAGCAGCCAAGACCCGGGACAAGACTCTGGGGCCAACGTCCTGACTTTC. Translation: CASSQDPGQDSGANVLTF.

The CDR3: CASSDYWTDYSYEQYF. In DNA, the CDR3 is TGTGCCAGCAGTGATTACTGGACGGATTATTCCTACGAGCAGTACTTC. The chain joins TRBV6-1 to TRBJ2-7; D is unclear. CDR1 MNHNS and CDR2 SASEGT come from the germline V gene. The CDR3 covers 16 residues. V lost 3 bases to trimming and J lost 1 base, with 16 bases between them.

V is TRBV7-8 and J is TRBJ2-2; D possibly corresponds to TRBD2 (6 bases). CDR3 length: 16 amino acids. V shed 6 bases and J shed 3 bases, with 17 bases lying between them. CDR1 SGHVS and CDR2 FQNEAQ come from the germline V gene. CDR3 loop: CASRQGGDGYTGELFF. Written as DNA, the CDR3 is TGTGCCAGCAGACAAGGCGGGGACGGATACACCGGGGAGCTGTTTTTT.

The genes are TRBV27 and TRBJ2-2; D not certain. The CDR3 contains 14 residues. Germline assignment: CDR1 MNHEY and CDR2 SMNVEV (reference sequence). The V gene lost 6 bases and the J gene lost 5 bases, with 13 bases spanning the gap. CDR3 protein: CASRTYSSTGELFF. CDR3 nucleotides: TGTGCCAGCAGGACATACAGTTCGACCGGGGAGCTGTTTTTT.

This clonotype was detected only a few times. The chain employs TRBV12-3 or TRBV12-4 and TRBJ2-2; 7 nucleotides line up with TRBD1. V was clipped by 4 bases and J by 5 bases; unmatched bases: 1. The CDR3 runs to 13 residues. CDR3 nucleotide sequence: TGTGCCAGCAGTTGGACAGGTACCGGGGAGCTGTTTTTT. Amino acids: CASSWTGTGELFF.

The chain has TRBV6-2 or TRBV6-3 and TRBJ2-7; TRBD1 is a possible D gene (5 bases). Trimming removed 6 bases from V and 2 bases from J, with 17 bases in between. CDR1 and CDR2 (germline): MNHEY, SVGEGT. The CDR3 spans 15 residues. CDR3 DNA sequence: TGTGCCAGCAGCTCGGACACCCAAAATCCCTACGAGCAGTACTTC. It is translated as CASSSDTQNPYEQYF.

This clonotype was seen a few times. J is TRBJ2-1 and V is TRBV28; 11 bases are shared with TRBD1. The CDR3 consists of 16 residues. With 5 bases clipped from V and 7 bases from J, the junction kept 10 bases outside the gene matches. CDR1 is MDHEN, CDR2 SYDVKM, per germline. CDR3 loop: CASSRPWTGGYNEQFF. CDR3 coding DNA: TGTGCCAGCAGTCGACCTTGGACAGGGGGCTATAATGAGCAGTTCTTC. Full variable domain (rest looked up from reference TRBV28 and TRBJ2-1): DVKVTQSSRYLVKRTGEKVFLECVQDMDHENMFWYRQDPGLGLRLIYFSYDVKMKEKGDIPEGYSVSREKKERFSLILESASTNQTSMYLCASSRPWTGGYNEQFFGPGTRLTVL.

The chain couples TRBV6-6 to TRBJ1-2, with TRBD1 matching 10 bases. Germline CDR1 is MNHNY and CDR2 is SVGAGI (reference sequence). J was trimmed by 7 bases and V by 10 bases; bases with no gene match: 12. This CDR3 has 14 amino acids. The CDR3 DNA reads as TGTGCCACTCCGAACCGGGACAGGGGCGTTGGCTACACCTTC. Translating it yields CATPNRDRGVGYTF.

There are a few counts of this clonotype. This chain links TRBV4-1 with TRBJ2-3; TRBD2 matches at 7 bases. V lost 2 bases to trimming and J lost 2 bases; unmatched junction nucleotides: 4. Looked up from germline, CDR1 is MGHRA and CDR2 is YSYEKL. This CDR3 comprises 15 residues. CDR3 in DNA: TGCGCCAGCAGCCAATTGGGACTATCCACAGATACGCAGTATTTT. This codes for CASSQLGLSTDTQYF.

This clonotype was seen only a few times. This CDR3 reads CASSLTGGLDYGYTF. DNA for the CDR3: TGTGCCAGCAGTTTGACAGGGGGCTTGGACTATGGCTACACCTTC. This chain uses TRBV6-2 or TRBV6-3 with TRBJ1-2; the match to TRBD1 covers 10 bases. The CDR3 is made up of 15 amino acids. The V gene end was trimmed by 4 bases and the J gene end by 3 bases; junction bases not matched to a gene: 5. The germline V gene has CDR1 MNHEY and CDR2 SVGEGT.

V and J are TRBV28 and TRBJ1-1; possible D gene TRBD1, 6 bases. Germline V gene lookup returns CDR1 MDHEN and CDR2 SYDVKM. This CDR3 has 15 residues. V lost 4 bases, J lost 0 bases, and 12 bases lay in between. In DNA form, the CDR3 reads TGTGCCAGCAGTTCTCGACAGGCCATGAACACTGAAGCTTTCTTT. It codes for CASSSRQAMNTEAFF.

CDR3 sequence reads: CASSDPGFSTDTQYF. The CDR3, as DNA: TGTGCCAGCAGTGACCCGGGTTTTTCCACAGATACGCAGTATTTT. The chain joins TRBV2 to TRBJ2-3; D gene ambiguous. The CDR3 contains 15 residues. V was pared by 3 bases and J by 2 bases, with 12 bases between. Germline-derived CDR1 and CDR2 are SNHLY and FYNNEI.

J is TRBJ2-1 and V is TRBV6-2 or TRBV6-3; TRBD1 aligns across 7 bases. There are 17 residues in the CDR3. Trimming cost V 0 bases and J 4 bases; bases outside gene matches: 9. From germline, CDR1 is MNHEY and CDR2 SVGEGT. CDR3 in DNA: TGTGCCAGCAGTTACTCGTCCGGGACAGCAGCTTACAATGAGCAGTTCTTC. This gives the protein CASSYSSGTAAYNEQFF.

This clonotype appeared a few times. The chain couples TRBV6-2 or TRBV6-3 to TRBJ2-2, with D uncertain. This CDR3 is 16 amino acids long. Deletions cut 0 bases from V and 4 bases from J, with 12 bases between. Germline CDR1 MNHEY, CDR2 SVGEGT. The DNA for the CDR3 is TGTGCCAGCAGTTACTCCTCAGACATATCCACCGGGGAGCTGTTTTTT. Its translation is CASSYSSDISTGELFF.

The CDR3: CASSYQGLTYEQYF. For the CDR3, the DNA is TGTGCCAGCAGTTACCAGGGGCTGACCTACGAGCAGTACTTC. The rearrangement joins TRBV6-2 or TRBV6-3 to TRBJ2-7; possible D gene TRBD1, 6 bases. The CDR3 has 14 amino acids. Germline V gives CDR1 MNHEY, CDR2 SVGEGT. V gave up 2 bases and J gave up 2 bases, with 10 bases separating them.

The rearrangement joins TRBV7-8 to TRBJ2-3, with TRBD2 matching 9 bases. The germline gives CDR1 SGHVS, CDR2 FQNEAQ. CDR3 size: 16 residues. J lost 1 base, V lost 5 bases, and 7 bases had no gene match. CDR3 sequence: CASSPPGGGGTDTQYF. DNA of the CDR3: TGTGCCAGCAGCCCCCCTGGCGGGGGGGGCACAGATACGCAGTATTTT.

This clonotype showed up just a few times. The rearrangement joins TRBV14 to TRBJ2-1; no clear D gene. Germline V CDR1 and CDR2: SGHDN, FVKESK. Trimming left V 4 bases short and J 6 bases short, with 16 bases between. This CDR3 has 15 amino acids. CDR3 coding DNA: TGTGCCAGCAGCCTCTTTCCCCCCGAGGTCAATGAGCAGTTCTTC. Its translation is CASSLFPPEVNEQFF.